This T cell receptor beta chain is drawn from a study of blood T cells in healthy people across ages. This clonotype was observed at least ten times. CDR1 and CDR2 from the germline V gene are MNHEY and SVGEGT. The ends were cut back, 8 bases at V and 0 bases at J, with 17 bases in the middle. The CDR3 spans 15 residues. Sample-barcoded 5' priming and a J-beta primer mix drove a second PCR of 7 to 11 cycles. Each CDR3 protein is one row after TCRdb ran MiXCR on the 5' RACE reads. Among about 680,000 distinct CDR3 sequences listed, roughly 49% were seen once. Sequenced: blood. The chain employs TRBV6-2 or TRBV6-3 and TRBJ2-7, with D hard to call. The TCR comes from a woman aged 60-75 years in good health. Written as DNA, the CDR3 is TGTGCCAGCGTGGATACACCGAGAAGCTCCTACGAGCAGTACTTC. This gives the protein CASVDTPRSSYEQYF.